A single sample gave rise to the 11 T cell receptor beta chains below, sequenced in a study of blood T cell repertoires in COVID-19. Method: immunoSEQ multiplex PCR; TCRdb's copy keeps in-frame clones and lacks some. The sample lists just under 350,000 clones; roughly 86% were seen once. Input material: peripheral blood. The receptors derive from a woman aged 70 to 79 with COVID-19, enrolled during active disease.

The V and J genes are TRBV19 and TRBJ1-5, with 7 bases matching TRBD1. After removal of 4 bases from V and 0 bases from J, the junction contained 18 bases not matched to a gene. In germline, CDR1 is LNHDA, CDR2 SQIVND (reference sequence). The CDR3 covers 20 residues. Here the CDR3 DNA reads TGTGCCAGTAGTACCCGTCGACAGGGCGGTTCTCCCATTAGCAATCAGCCCCAGCATTTT. As protein: CASSTRRQGGSPISNQPQHF.

The chain has TRBV7-6 and TRBJ1-1, with TRBD1 matching 8 bases. Losses at the gene ends were 4 bases for V and 1 base for J; bases not matched to a gene: 5. Germline CDR1 SGHVS, CDR2 FNYEAQ. The CDR3 runs to 15 residues. The CDR3 DNA sequence: TGTGCCAGCAGCTCAACAGACAGGGGGAACACTGAAGCTTTCTTT. Residues: CASSSTDRGNTEAFF.

This chain uses TRBV14 with TRBJ2-1, with TRBD2 matching over 12 bases. This CDR3 spans 20 amino acids. Germline CDR1 reads SGHDN; CDR2 reads FVKESK. V dropped 3 bases and J dropped 4; count of bases not matched to a gene: 16. The chain's CDR3 is CASSHTHVLAGGALYNEQFF. DNA of the CDR3: TGTGCCAGCAGCCACACACATGTACTAGCGGGGGGCGCCCTGTACAATGAGCAGTTCTTC.

This chain joins TRBV24-1 and TRBJ1-5; D not certain. Trimming pared 5 bases from V and 1 base from J, leaving 2 bases between. The CDR3 spans 12 residues. Germline values: CDR1 KGHDR, CDR2 SFDVKD. In DNA, the CDR3 is TGTGCCACCAGTGCGAGCAATCAGCCCCAGCATTTT. Its protein is CATSASNQPQHF.

This rearrangement joins TRBV7-9 to TRBJ1-2; 8 bases match TRBD1. This CDR3 is built from 14 residues. Germline V CDR1 and CDR2: SEHNR, FQNEAQ (reference sequence). V lost 8 bases to trimming and J lost 5 bases; unmatched junction nucleotides: 10. CDR3 protein: CASDRTGNLYGYTF. CDR3 nucleotide sequence: TGTGCCAGCGACAGGACAGGGAACCTTTATGGCTACACCTTC.

The chain combines TRBV18 with TRBJ1-2; D perhaps matches TRBD1 (6 bases). CDR3 length: 13 amino acids. Per the germline V gene, CDR1 is KGHSH and CDR2 is LQKENI. V shed 3 bases and J shed 7 bases, with 12 bases lying between them. CDR3 protein: CASSPADSFGYTF. The CDR3 DNA is TGTGCCAGCTCACCTGCGGACAGTTTTGGCTACACCTTC.

The CDR3 loop reads CASSYQWGDQPQHF. DNA for the CDR3: TGTGCCAGCAGCTACCAGTGGGGGGATCAGCCCCAGCATTTT. The genes are TRBV6-6 and TRBJ1-5, with D perhaps TRBD1 (5 bases). Looked up from germline, CDR1 is MNHNY and CDR2 is SVGAGI (reference sequence). V shed 6 bases and J shed 5 bases, with 14 bases lying between them. The CDR3 loop spans 14 amino acids.

The rearrangement joins TRBV7-9 to TRBJ1-1; the D gene is possibly TRBD1 (5 bases). The CDR3 runs 15 residues. Germline V gene lookup returns CDR1 SEHNR and CDR2 FQNEAQ (reference sequence). V lost 5 bases and J 4 bases, leaving 17 bases between the germline ends. The CDR3 coding sequence is TGTGCCAGCAGCATTCACCAGGGTCAGGGCACTGAAGCTTTCTTT. It specifies CASSIHQGQGTEAFF.

The rearrangement links TRBV12-3 or TRBV12-4 to TRBJ1-2, with D possibly being TRBD1 (6 bases). The V and J ends lost 1 base and 7 bases respectively, with 10 bases between them. The CDR3 extends over 13 amino acids. The CDR3 region is CASSLGGQSGYTF. The CDR3 nucleotides read TGTGCCAGCAGTTTAGGGGGGCAAAGTGGCTACACCTTC.

The chain couples TRBV7-3 to TRBJ2-1, with D unclear. Trimming took off 4 bases at V and 15 bases at J, with 13 bases between the two ends. CDR1 is SGHTA, CDR2 FQGTGA, per germline. The CDR3 sequence is 11 residues long. This CDR3 is CASSSGQDRFF. The CDR3 DNA sequence: TGTGCCAGCAGCTCTGGCCAGGATCGGTTCTTC.

The J gene is TRBJ1-2, the V gene TRBV12-3 or TRBV12-4, with 7 nucleotides matching TRBD1. The V and J ends lost 5 bases and 8 bases, in that order; junction bases with no gene match: 5. The CDR3 contains 12 residues. The CDR3 sequence is CASSPGGPGYTF. As DNA, the CDR3 is TGTGCCAGCAGTCCAGGGGGTCCCGGCTACACCTTC.